This T cell receptor (beta chain) appears in the sequencing data of a study of T cell responses to AZD1222 COVID-19 vaccine. The data were produced by immunoSEQ multiplex PCR, yet TCRdb's version contains in-frame clones alone and is incomplete. The repertoire holds around 140,000 clones, with around 94% as singletons. From germline, CDR1 is SGHRS and CDR2 YFSETQ. This CDR3 is built from 15 residues. The V gene lost 4 bases and the J gene lost 3 bases, with 14 bases spanning the gap. Sequencing was performed on peripheral blood, taken after recovery from COVID-19. The chain recombines TRBV5-1 with TRBJ1-3; tentative D call: TRBD1 (5 bases). The sequence was obtained from an adult who had recovered from COVID-19. This chain's CDR3 is CASSTEGTGGNTIYF. For the CDR3, the DNA is TGCGCCAGCAGCACCGAAGGGACGGGTGGAAACACCATATATTTT.